This note documents a single T cell receptor beta chain sequence. Its specificity is not known. PCR primers comprised 60 Vbeta and 13 Jbeta primers. Assay used: immunoSEQ multiplex PCR; TCRdb lists only in-frame clones, some missing. The data hold roughly 200,000 clones, with about 80% observed a single time. The source of the sample is a study of cytomegalovirus exposure and HLA in healthy donors. Study-wide results and limits: In vitro testing confirmed three CMV-associated chains as specific for CMV antigens.

The germline V and J ends were trimmed by 3 bases and 0 bases, with 11 bases remaining between them. The CDR3 runs to 14 residues. CDR1 is SQVTM and CDR2 is ANQGSEA in the germline V gene. V usage is TRBV29-1 and J usage is TRBJ1-1; possibly TRBD1 for D (5 bases). The sample consisted of PBMCs. This sequence originates from a woman aged 55-69 years in good health and CMV-seropositive. The CDR3 DNA reads TGCAGCGTTGAGAGGGGAGGGGTGAACACTGAAGCTTTCTTT. Residues: CSVERGGVNTEAFF. Complete variable domain (other parts from reference TRBV29-1 and TRBJ1-1): SAVISQKPSRDICQRGTSLTIQCQVDSQVTMMFWYRQQPGQSLTLIATANQGSEATYESGFVIDKFPISRPNLTFSTLTVSNMSPEDSSIYLCSVERGGVNTEAFFGQGTRLTVV.